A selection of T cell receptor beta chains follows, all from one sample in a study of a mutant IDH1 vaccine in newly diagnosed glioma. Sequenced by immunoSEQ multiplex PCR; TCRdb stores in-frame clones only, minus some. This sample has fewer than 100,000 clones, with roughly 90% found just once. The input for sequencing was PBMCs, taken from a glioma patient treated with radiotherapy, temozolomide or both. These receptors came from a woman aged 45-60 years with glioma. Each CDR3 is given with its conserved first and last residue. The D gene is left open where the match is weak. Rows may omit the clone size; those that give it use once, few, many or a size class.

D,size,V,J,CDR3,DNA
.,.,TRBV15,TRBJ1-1,CATSRGEKNTEAFF,TGTGCCACCAGCAGAGGTGAGAAGAACACTGAAGCTTTCTTT
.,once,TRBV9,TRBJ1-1,CASSVNDGMNTEAFF,TGTGCCAGCAGCGTGAACGACGGAATGAACACTGAAGCTTTCTTT
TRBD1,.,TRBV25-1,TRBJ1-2,CASSQSDRDSSGYTF,TGTGCCAGCAGTCAATCAGACCGGGACAGTTCTGGCTACACCTTC
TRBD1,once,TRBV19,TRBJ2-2,CASRLGQGNTGELFF,TGTGCCAGTAGGCTGGGACAGGGGAACACCGGGGAGCTGTTTTTT
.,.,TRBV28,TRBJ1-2,CASSLLGQTYGYTF,TGTGCCAGCAGTTTACTCGGACAGACGTATGGCTACACCTTC
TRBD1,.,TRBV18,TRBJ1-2,CASSRTGVYGYTF,TGTGCCAGCTCACGGACAGGGGTCTATGGCTACACCTTC
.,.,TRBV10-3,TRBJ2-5,CAISEVIGEQYF,TGTGCCATCAGTGAGGTAATCGGAGAGCAGTACTTC
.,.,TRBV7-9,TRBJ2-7,CASRSGTTYEQYF,TGTGCCAGCAGGTCCGGGACGACCTACGAGCAGTACTTC
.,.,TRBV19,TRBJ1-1,CATRHLQGPNTEAFF,TGTGCCACCAGACATCTACAGGGACCGAACACTGAAGCTTTCTTT
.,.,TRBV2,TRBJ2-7,CASSDLLSSYEQYF,TGTGCCAGCAGTGATTTGCTCAGTTCCTACGAGCAGTACTTC